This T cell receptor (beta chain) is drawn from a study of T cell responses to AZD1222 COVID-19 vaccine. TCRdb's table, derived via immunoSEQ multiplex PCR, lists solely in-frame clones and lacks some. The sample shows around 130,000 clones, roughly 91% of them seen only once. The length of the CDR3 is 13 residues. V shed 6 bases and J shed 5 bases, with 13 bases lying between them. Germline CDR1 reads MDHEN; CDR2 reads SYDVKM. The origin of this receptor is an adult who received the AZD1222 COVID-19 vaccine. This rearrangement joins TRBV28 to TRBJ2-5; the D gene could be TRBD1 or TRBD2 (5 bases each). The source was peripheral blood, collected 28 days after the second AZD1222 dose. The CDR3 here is CASRGDPLETQYF. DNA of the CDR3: TGTGCCAGCAGGGGGGATCCCCTTGAGACCCAGTACTTC.